This passage covers 23 T cell receptor beta chains from one sample sequenced in a study of spatial heterogeneity in lung cancer. General study results and limits: One measure, the expanded intratumoral alpha and beta TCR count, tracked tumor mutation counts.

The time point is: sample taken at primary tumor resection. TCRdb itself ran the 5' RACE reads through MiXCR, one entry per CDR3 protein. The table shows about 100,000 distinct CDR3 sequences, with approximately 4.7% occurring only once. These receptors have no known antigen. The input for sequencing was lung tumor tissue, taken at surgery. These receptors came from a male donor with early-stage non-small cell lung cancer.

In its sample, this clonotype was seen many times. The chain combines TRBV12-3 or TRBV12-4 with TRBJ1-5; D is undetermined. With 2 bases removed from V and 5 bases from J, the gap between germline ends came to 7 bases. There are 13 residues in the CDR3. This CDR3 reads CASSLQDYQPQHF. In DNA form, the CDR3 reads TGTGCCAGCAGTTTACAGGATTATCAGCCCCAGCATTTT.

This clonotype has at least ten counts. The rearrangement uses TRBV10-3 and TRBJ1-5; D is perhaps TRBD1 (5 bases). Per the germline V gene, CDR1 is ENHRY and CDR2 is SYGVKD. The CDR3 covers 13 residues. V was cut by 1 base and J by 7 bases, with 8 bases left in between. The chain's CDR3 is CAISEYGQQPQHF. The CDR3 coding sequence is TGTGCCATCAGTGAGTACGGACAACAGCCCCAGCATTTT.

There are many counts of this clonotype. The chain is built from TRBV12-3 or TRBV12-4 and TRBJ2-1; no reliable D call. The V end lost 6 bases, the J end lost 9 bases, and 12 bases lay between the germline ends. This CDR3 comprises 12 residues. In DNA form, the CDR3 reads TGTGCCAGCAGCCGCATGGTTCCTGAGCAGTTCTTC. This translates into CASSRMVPEQFF.

At least ten counts were recorded for this clonotype. This chain joins TRBV7-2 and TRBJ2-1; D not certain. Germline CDR1 reads SGHTA; CDR2 reads FQGNSA. The V end was cut by 2 bases, the J end by 8 bases, with 10 bases between. The CDR3 has 13 residues. CDR3: CASSLWSGDEQFF. DNA for the CDR3: TGTGCCAGCAGCTTATGGTCGGGCGATGAGCAGTTCTTC. Looking up the rest from reference TRBV7-2 and TRBJ2-1 gives the full variable domain: GAGVSQSPSNKVTEKGKDVELRCDPISGHTALYWYRQSLGQGLEFLIYFQGNSAPDKSGLPSDRFSAERTGGSVSTLTIQRTQQEDSAVYLCASSLWSGDEQFFGPGTRLTVL.

This clonotype was picked up many times. This chain connects TRBV18 to TRBJ2-1; TRBD2 aligns across 9 bases. The CDR3 is 15 amino acids. CDR1 KGHSH and CDR2 LQKENI come from the germline V gene. The junction had 5 bases not matched to a gene; V was cut back by 6 bases and J by 2 bases. CDR3 in amino acids: CASSSTSGAYNEQFF. In DNA, the CDR3 is TGTGCCAGCTCGTCGACTAGCGGAGCCTACAATGAGCAGTTCTTC.

Ten or more counts support this clonotype. The chain carries TRBV28 and TRBJ2-7, with 11 positions matching TRBD2. Looked up from germline, CDR1 is MDHEN and CDR2 is SYDVKM. This CDR3 comprises 14 residues. V dropped 5 bases and J dropped 2; count of bases not matched to a gene: 2. CDR3 amino acids: CASSVLAGAYEQYF. CDR3 nucleotide sequence: TGTGCCAGCAGTGTACTAGCGGGAGCCTACGAGCAGTACTTC.

This clonotype was detected many times. The J gene is TRBJ2-1, the V gene TRBV4-1; no clear D gene. The germline CDR1 and CDR2 sequences are MGHRA and YSYEKL. This CDR3 spans 16 amino acids. V lost 2 bases and J lost 3, with 14 bases in between. CDR3 in DNA: TGCGCCAGCAGCCAACGCCCCGAATCAAGCTACAATGAGCAGTTCTTC. Protein product: CASSQRPESSYNEQFF.

This clonotype was seen repeatedly, ten times or more. The V and J genes are TRBV20-1 and TRBJ2-2, with unresolved D. Trimming took 3 bases from V and 2 from J, leaving 10 bases between them. Germline CDR1 and CDR2: DFQATT and SNEGSKA (reference sequence). The CDR3 is made up of 14 amino acids. CDR3 loop: CSASMQVNTGELFF. In DNA, the CDR3 is TGCAGTGCTAGCATGCAGGTCAACACCGGGGAGCTGTTTTTT.

Many counts were recorded for this clonotype. The chain uses TRBV4-2 and TRBJ2-1; 7 nucleotides line up with TRBD2. Looked up from germline, CDR1 is LGHNA and CDR2 is YNFKEQ. The CDR3 sequence is 14 residues long. V was pared by 2 bases and J by 10 bases, with 8 bases of the junction left unmatched. In nucleotides, the CDR3 is TGTGCCAGCAGCCAACACTCGCCAGCGGGAGAGCAGTTCTTC. Its protein product is CASSQHSPAGEQFF.

This clonotype was seen at least ten times. The CDR3, as DNA: TGTGCCAGCAGTGAAGGGCAGGGGTGGACTGAAGCTTTCTTT. Translation: CASSEGQGWTEAFF. The gene calls are TRBV2 and TRBJ1-1; the D gene is possibly TRBD1 (6 bases). Trimming cost V 1 base and J 5 bases, with 11 bases left between them. There are 14 residues in the CDR3. Per the germline V gene, CDR1 is SNHLY and CDR2 is FYNNEI.

This clonotype has a count of ten or more. This chain uses TRBV28 with TRBJ1-1; 8 nucleotides match TRBD1. CDR1 and CDR2 from the germline V gene are MDHEN and SYDVKM. Unmatched junction bases numbered 9, after V lost 9 bases and J lost 0 bases. CDR3 length equals 15 residues. CDR3 sequence reads: CASTGTGRLNTEAFF. CDR3 nucleotides: TGTGCCAGTACCGGGACAGGTAGACTGAACACTGAAGCTTTCTTT.

In its sample, this clonotype was seen many times. The V call is TRBV20-1, the J call TRBJ2-2, with 9 bases identical to TRBD2. CDR1 and CDR2 from the germline V gene are DFQATT and SNEGSKA (reference sequence). The ends lost 0 bases at V and 8 bases at J; junction bases unmatched: 7. The CDR3 consists of 15 residues. The CDR3 DNA reads TGCAGTGCTAGAGAAGGCGGGAGGGCCCGTGGGGAGCTGTTTTTT. Translating it yields CSAREGGRARGELFF.

This clonotype was recorded at least ten times. The rearrangement joins TRBV5-1 to TRBJ1-4; 7 bases match TRBD1. The CDR3 runs 15 residues. Germline lookup yields CDR1 SGHRS and CDR2 YFSETQ. Germline trimming cut 4 bases from V and 5 bases from J; bases unmatched to any gene: 8. The chain's CDR3 is CASSETGQSNEKLFF. The CDR3 DNA reads TGCGCCAGCAGCGAAACGGGACAGTCAAATGAAAAACTGTTTTTT. The full variable domain, rest sourced from reference TRBV5-1 and TRBJ1-4, is KAGVTQTPRYLIKTRGQQVTLSCSPISGHRSVSWYQQTPGQGLQFLFEYFSETQRNKGNFPGRFSGRQFSNSRSEMNVSTLELGDSALYLCASSETGQSNEKLFFGSGTQLSVL.

This clonotype was observed at least ten times. The chain links TRBV5-5 to TRBJ2-2, with TRBD1 matching 9 bases. V was clipped by 4 bases and J by 8 bases; unmatched bases: 12. The CDR3 runs 16 residues. Germline V gene data show CDR1 as SGHKS and CDR2 as YYEKEE (reference sequence). The CDR3 bases are TGTGCCAGCAGCGCGCCGGGACAGGGAGGTAGGGGGGAGCTGTTTTTT. Amino acid sequence: CASSAPGQGGRGELFF.

This clonotype has at least ten counts. V and J are TRBV4-1 and TRBJ1-2, with 11 bases matching TRBD1. Per the germline V gene, CDR1 is MGHRA and CDR2 is YSYEKL. V gave up 5 bases and J gave up 7 bases; unmatched junction bases: 12. The length of the CDR3 is 16 residues. CDR3 residues: CASSIRVGQGALGYTF. For the CDR3, the DNA is TGCGCCAGCAGCATACGAGTAGGACAGGGGGCGCTTGGCTACACCTTC.

This clonotype was counted ten times or more. The chain recombines TRBV9 with TRBJ2-2, with 7 bases fitting TRBD1. The CDR3 covers 16 residues. V lost 3 bases to trimming and J lost 3 bases; unmatched junction nucleotides: 8. The germline gives CDR1 SGDLS, CDR2 YYNGEE. In DNA form, the CDR3 reads TGTGCCAGCAGCGCGATCACAGGGGTTGACACCGGGGAGCTGTTTTTT. It specifies CASSAITGVDTGELFF.

This clonotype was recorded many times. This chain joins TRBV9 and TRBJ2-1; 13 bases agree with TRBD2. Trimming cost V 0 bases and J 7 bases; bases outside gene matches: 10. The CDR3 extends over 18 amino acids. Germline lookup yields CDR1 SGDLS and CDR2 YYNGEE. In DNA, the CDR3 is TGTGCCAGCAGCGTAGGGCCACCGGGACTAGCGGGATCAAATGAGCAGTTCTTC. Its protein is CASSVGPPGLAGSNEQFF.

The table lists this clonotype with many counts. The chain links TRBV9 to TRBJ2-1, with TRBD2 matching 7 bases. CDR3 length equals 14 residues. V was clipped by 0 bases and J by 5 bases; unmatched bases: 2. Germline V lookup: CDR1 SGDLS, CDR2 YYNGEE. CDR3 DNA sequence: TGTGCCAGCAGCGTAGCTCTAGCGGACAATGAGCAGTTCTTC. Encoded protein: CASSVALADNEQFF.

This clonotype was observed at least ten times. This chain uses TRBV29-1 with TRBJ1-3; D unresolved. Germline V lookup: CDR1 SQVTM, CDR2 ANQGSEA. The CDR3 totals 17 residues. Trimming stripped 0 bases from V and 0 bases from J, with 15 bases between. The DNA for the CDR3 is TGCAGCGTTGAAGATCGATTATCTGTGAACTCTGGAAACACCATATATTTT. Its translation is CSVEDRLSVNSGNTIYF. Combining the CDR3 with reference TRBV29-1 and TRBJ1-3 gives the whole variable domain SAVISQKPSRDICQRGTSLTIQCQVDSQVTMMFWYRQQPGQSLTLIATANQGSEATYESGFVIDKFPISRPNLTFSTLTVSNMSPEDSSIYLCSVEDRLSVNSGNTIYFGEGSWLTVV.

This clonotype was counted between two and nine times. V usage is TRBV5-1 and J usage is TRBJ2-7; 11 nucleotides align to TRBD2. Trimming removed 4 bases from V and 2 bases from J; junction bases left unmatched: 2. This CDR3 is built from 14 residues. From germline, CDR1 is SGHRS and CDR2 YFSETQ. CDR3 coding DNA: TGCGCCAGCAGCGCGACTAGCGGGGCCTACGAGCAGTACTTC. Protein: CASSATSGAYEQYF. Together with reference TRBV5-1 and TRBJ2-7, the CDR3 gives the full variable domain: KAGVTQTPRYLIKTRGQQVTLSCSPISGHRSVSWYQQTPGQGLQFLFEYFSETQRNKGNFPGRFSGRQFSNSRSEMNVSTLELGDSALYLCASSATSGAYEQYFGPGTRLTVT.

Ten or more counts support this clonotype. The chain carries TRBV12-3 or TRBV12-4 and TRBJ2-1; a weak D match, TRBD2 (6 bases). Deletions cut 6 bases from V and 1 base from J, with 13 bases between. The CDR3 spans 15 residues. CDR3 protein: CASSTGTWSYNEQFF. The CDR3 DNA reads TGTGCCAGCAGCACCGGGACTTGGTCCTACAATGAGCAGTTCTTC.

This clonotype has at least ten counts. This chain uses TRBV28 with TRBJ1-4; 7 bases fit TRBD1. Germline loops: CDR1 MDHEN, CDR2 SYDVKM. J lost 6 bases, V lost 8 bases, and 6 bases had no gene match. The CDR3 totals 13 residues. The CDR3 sequence: CASRDRVDEKLFF. The CDR3 DNA reads TGTGCCAGCCGCGACAGGGTGGATGAAAAACTGTTTTTT.

This clonotype was picked up many times. DNA of the CDR3: TGTGCCAGCAGTTTGATGGCGGGGAGCTCCTACAATGAGCAGTTCTTC. Protein product: CASSLMAGSSYNEQFF. This chain links TRBV12-3 or TRBV12-4 with TRBJ2-1; weak D call: TRBD2 (6 bases). CDR3 length equals 16 residues. The V end lost 3 bases, the J end lost 0 bases, and 12 bases lay between the germline ends.